These 15 T cell receptor beta chains originate from one sample sequenced in a study of vaccination effects on CD4 cells after COVID-19. TCRdb's table, derived via immunoSEQ multiplex PCR, lists solely in-frame clones and lacks some. The data show tens of thousands of clones, around 80% seen once. Subsequent to roughly 9 days of culture, CD4+ T cells were isolated. The cohort was immunized with two doses of either the BNT162b2 or mRNA-1273 vaccine. No antigens are known for them. The specimen comprised CD4+ T cells from PBMCs cultured without peptide, sampled after COVID-19 vaccination. These receptors came from a human donor who received a COVID-19 vaccine.

V gene TRBV25-1 combines with J gene TRBJ2-2; D ambiguous. Deletions cut 7 bases from V and 2 bases from J, with 11 bases between. The CDR3 spans 14 residues. The germline V gene encodes CDR1 MGHDK and CDR2 SYGVNS. CDR3 coding DNA: TGTGCCAGCAAGCCCCACAGCAACACCGGGGAGCTGTTTTTT. Protein sequence: CASKPHSNTGELFF. The variable domain in full, completed from reference TRBV25-1 and TRBJ2-2, reads EADIYQTPRYLVIGTGKKITLECSQTMGHDKMYWYQQDPGMELHLIHYSYGVNSTEKGDLSSESTVSRIRTEHFPLTLESARPSHTSQYLCASKPHSNTGELFFGEGSRLTVL.

This clone has a handful of counts. This chain links TRBV6-5 with TRBJ1-5, with TRBD1 matching over 7 bases. The V and J ends lost 6 bases and 3 bases, in that order; junction bases with no gene match: 5. There are 14 residues in the CDR3. CDR1 is MNHEY and CDR2 is SVGAGI in the germline V gene. The DNA for the CDR3 is TGTGCCAGCAGGTCTGACAGGGACAATCAGCCCCAGCATTTT. Translated, it gives CASRSDRDNQPQHF.

The chain recombines TRBV18 with TRBJ1-2; 8 nucleotides agree with TRBD1. J lost 6 bases, V lost 3 bases, and 6 bases had no gene match. CDR3 size: 14 residues. Germline CDR1 and CDR2: KGHSH and LQKENI. CDR3 sequence reads: CASSPRTGRDGYTF. Here the CDR3 DNA reads TGTGCCAGCTCACCGCGGACAGGGAGAGATGGCTACACCTTC.

This rearrangement joins TRBV30 to TRBJ1-1; D remains unclear. CDR3 length: 13 amino acids. Trimming took off 1 base at V and 7 bases at J, with 13 bases between the two ends. The germline V gene has CDR1 GTSNPN and CDR2 SVGIG (reference sequence). The CDR3 loop is CAWSGQALIEAFF. The CDR3, as DNA: TGTGCCTGGAGTGGACAAGCGCTGATTGAAGCTTTCTTT.

This clone turned up a few times. This chain links TRBV19 with TRBJ1-5; D call uncertain. Trimming cost V 7 bases and J 1 base, with 11 bases left between them. This CDR3 is 14 amino acids long. CDR1 LNHDA and CDR2 SQIVND come from the germline V gene (reference sequence). This chain's CDR3 is CASNEGRSNQPQHF. DNA of the CDR3: TGTGCCAGTAACGAGGGTCGGAGCAATCAGCCCCAGCATTTT.

This chain connects TRBV4-3 to TRBJ2-3, with 8 bases matching TRBD1. From germline, CDR1 is LGHNA and CDR2 YSLEER. This CDR3 region has 15 residues. V lost 1 base to trimming and J lost 0 bases; unmatched junction nucleotides: 0. The CDR3, as DNA: TGCGCCAGCAGCCAAGGACAGGGGAGCACAGATACGCAGTATTTT. Translation gives CASSQGQGSTDTQYF.

The chain combines TRBV19 with TRBJ2-3; no definite D call. This CDR3 has 13 amino acids. Looked up from germline, CDR1 is LNHDA and CDR2 is SQIVND (reference sequence). Trimming removed 10 bases at V and 3 bases at J, with 14 bases between. Here the CDR3 reads CATRARATDTQYF. CDR3 nucleotides: TGTGCCACAAGGGCCAGAGCAACAGATACGCAGTATTTT.

The CDR3 spells CASRKGFSQPQHF. In DNA form, the CDR3 reads TGTGCCAGCAGAAAGGGATTCAGCCAGCCCCAGCATTTT. The rearrangement links TRBV2 to TRBJ1-5; D is unresolved. Germline V gives CDR1 SNHLY, CDR2 FYNNEI. The CDR3 runs to 13 residues. V lost 6 bases and J lost 7, with 13 bases in between.

J is TRBJ2-5 and V is TRBV19; perhaps TRBD2 as D (5 bases). The CDR3 extends over 17 amino acids. The V end was cut by 2 bases, the J end by 0 bases, with 16 bases between. Germline assignment: CDR1 LNHDA and CDR2 SQIVND (reference sequence). Here the CDR3 reads CASSISTRGYNQETQYF. The DNA for the CDR3 is TGTGCCAGTAGTATATCAACCCGCGGGTACAACCAAGAGACCCAGTACTTC.

The gene calls are TRBV7-9 and TRBJ1-4; D gene uncertain. CDR1 is SEHNR and CDR2 is FQNEAQ in the germline V gene (reference sequence). The CDR3 totals 14 residues. V lost 6 bases and J lost 5, with 13 bases in between. CDR3 nucleotides: TGTGCCAGCAGTTTGAGGGCTGCGAATGAAAAACTGTTTTTT. Amino acids: CASSLRAANEKLFF.

V is TRBV24-1 and J is TRBJ2-1, with D possibly TRBD1 on 6 matching bases. Trimming cost V 3 bases and J 0 bases, with 11 bases left between them. Germline lookup yields CDR1 KGHDR and CDR2 SFDVKD. CDR3 length: 16 amino acids. The CDR3 loop reads CATSDRTANSYNEQFF. CDR3 nucleotides: TGTGCCACCAGTGATAGGACAGCGAACTCCTACAATGAGCAGTTCTTC.

The genes are TRBV7-2 and TRBJ2-3; D is perhaps TRBD1 (5 bases). Germline assignment: CDR1 SGHTA and CDR2 FQGNSA. The CDR3 is made up of 14 amino acids. V was clipped by 5 bases and J by 1 base, with 10 bases between them. This CDR3 is CASSPRQRTDTQYF. The CDR3 DNA sequence: TGTGCCAGCAGCCCACGACAGCGCACAGATACGCAGTATTTT.

The chain joins TRBV28 to TRBJ2-2; D may be TRBD1 (5 bases). This CDR3 spans 15 amino acids. The germline CDR1 and CDR2 sequences are MDHEN and SYDVKM. Trimming took 1 base from V and 7 from J, leaving 13 bases between them. The DNA for the CDR3 is TGTGCCAGCAGTTTATTAGGCTCTAGGGGCGGGGAGCTGTTTTTT. This gives the protein CASSLLGSRGGELFF.

V and J are TRBV6-5 and TRBJ1-1; TRBD1 agrees at 8 bases. V lost 2 bases to trimming and J lost 1 base; unmatched junction nucleotides: 0. The CDR3 runs to 14 residues. CDR1 is MNHEY and CDR2 is SVGAGI in the germline V gene. DNA for the CDR3: TGTGCCAGCAGTTACCAGGGGGCGAACACTGAAGCTTTCTTT. Translation gives CASSYQGANTEAFF.

V gene TRBV7-2 combines with J gene TRBJ1-1; TRBD1 might be the D (5 bases). Trimming cost V 1 base and J 5 bases, with 14 bases left between them. Germline V gene lookup returns CDR1 SGHTA and CDR2 FQGNSA. The CDR3 runs to 15 residues. The chain's CDR3 is CASSLVWQGSTEAFF. DNA of the CDR3: TGTGCCAGCAGCTTAGTGTGGCAGGGCTCGACTGAAGCTTTCTTT.